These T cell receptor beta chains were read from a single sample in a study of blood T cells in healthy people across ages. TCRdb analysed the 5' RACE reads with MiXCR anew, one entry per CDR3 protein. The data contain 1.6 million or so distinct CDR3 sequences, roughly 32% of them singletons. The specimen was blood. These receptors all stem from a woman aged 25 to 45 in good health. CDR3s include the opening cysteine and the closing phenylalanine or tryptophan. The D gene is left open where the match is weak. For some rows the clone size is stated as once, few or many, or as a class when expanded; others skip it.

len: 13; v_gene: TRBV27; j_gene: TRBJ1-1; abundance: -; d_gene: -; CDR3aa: CASSLATGSGAFF; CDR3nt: TGTGCCAGCAGTTTGGCTACAGGGAGTGGAGCTTTCTTT
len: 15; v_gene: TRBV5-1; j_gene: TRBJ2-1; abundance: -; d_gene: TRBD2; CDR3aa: CASRRNLAGVGEQFF; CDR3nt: TGCGCCAGCAGAAGAAACCTAGCGGGAGTAGGTGAGCAGTTCTTC
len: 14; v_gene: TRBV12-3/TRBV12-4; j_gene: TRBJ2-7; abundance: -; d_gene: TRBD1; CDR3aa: CASREGQGYYEQYF; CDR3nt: TGTGCCAGCCGGGAGGGACAGGGGTACTACGAGCAGTACTTC
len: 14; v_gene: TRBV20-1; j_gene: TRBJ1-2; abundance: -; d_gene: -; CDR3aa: CSASPGGQRYGYTF; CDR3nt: TGCAGTGCCTCACCGGGAGGGCAACGGTATGGCTACACCTTC
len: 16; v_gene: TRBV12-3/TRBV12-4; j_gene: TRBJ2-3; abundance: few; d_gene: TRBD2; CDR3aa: CASSILAGGVTDTQYF; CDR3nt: TGTGCCAGCAGCATACTAGCGGGAGGGGTCACAGATACGCAGTATTTT
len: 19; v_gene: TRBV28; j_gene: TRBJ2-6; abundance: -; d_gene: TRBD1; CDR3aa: CASSLGSGPGGSGANVLTF; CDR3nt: TGTGCCAGCAGCCTGGGGTCAGGTCCAGGGGGCTCTGGGGCCAACGTCCTGACTTTC
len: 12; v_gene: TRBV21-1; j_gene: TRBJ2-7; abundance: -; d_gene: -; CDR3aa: CAREAESYEQYF; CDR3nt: TGTGCCAGGGAGGCAGAATCCTACGAGCAGTACTTC
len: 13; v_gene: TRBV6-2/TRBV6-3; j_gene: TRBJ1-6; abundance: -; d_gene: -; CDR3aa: CASSPHQNSPLHF; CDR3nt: TGTGCCAGCAGTCCCCATCAGAATTCACCCCTCCACTTT
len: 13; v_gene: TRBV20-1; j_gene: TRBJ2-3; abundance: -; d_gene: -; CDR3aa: CSATQRGTDTQYF; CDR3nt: TGCAGTGCTACCCAGCGGGGCACAGATACGCAGTATTTT
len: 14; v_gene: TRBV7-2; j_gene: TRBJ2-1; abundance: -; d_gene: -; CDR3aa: CASSILTAYNEQFF; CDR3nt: TGTGCCAGCAGCATCCTGACGGCGTACAATGAGCAGTTCTTC
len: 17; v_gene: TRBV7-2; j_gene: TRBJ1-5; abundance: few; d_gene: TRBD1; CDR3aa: CASSFSGGAFSNQPQHF; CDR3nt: TGTGCCAGCAGCTTCTCAGGGGGCGCTTTTAGCAATCAGCCCCAGCATTTT
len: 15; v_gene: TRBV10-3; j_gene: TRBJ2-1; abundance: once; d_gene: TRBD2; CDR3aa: CAIRNGLAEGNEQFF; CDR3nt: TGTGCCATCAGAAACGGACTAGCGGAAGGCAATGAGCAGTTCTTC
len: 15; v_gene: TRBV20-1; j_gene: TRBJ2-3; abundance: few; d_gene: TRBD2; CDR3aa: CSALLSGRAEYTQYF; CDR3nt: TGCAGTGCTTTACTTAGCGGGAGGGCCGAATATACGCAGTATTTT
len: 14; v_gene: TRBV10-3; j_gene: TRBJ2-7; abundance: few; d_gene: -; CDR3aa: CAISDGPGTYEQYF; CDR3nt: TGTGCCATCAGCGATGGACCTGGCACCTACGAGCAGTACTTC
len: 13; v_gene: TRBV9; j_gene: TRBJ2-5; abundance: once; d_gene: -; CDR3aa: CASSSLNTETQYF; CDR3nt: TGTGCCAGCAGTTCCTTGAATACGGAGACCCAGTACTTC
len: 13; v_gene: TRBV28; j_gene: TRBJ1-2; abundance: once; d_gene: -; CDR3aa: CASSLLINYGYTF; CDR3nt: TGTGCCAGCAGTTTATTAATTAACTATGGCTACACCTTC
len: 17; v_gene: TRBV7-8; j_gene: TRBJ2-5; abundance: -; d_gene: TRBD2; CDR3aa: CASSLDPAGSYEETQYF; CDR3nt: TGTGCCAGCAGCTTAGACCCAGCGGGGAGTTATGAAGAGACCCAGTACTTC
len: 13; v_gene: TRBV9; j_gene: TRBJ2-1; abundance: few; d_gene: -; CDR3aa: CASSVDLSHEQFF; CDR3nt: TGTGCCAGCAGCGTAGATTTATCCCATGAGCAGTTCTTC